This T cell receptor beta chain derives from a study of PD-L1 blockade in urothelial cancer. Study context: The patients first took atezolizumab around 2014, receiving 1,200 mg intravenously every 3 weeks. Investigators checked blood 3 weeks (second dose) and 6 weeks after treatment start.

Libraries were prepared by immunoSEQ multiplex PCR; TCRdb keeps only in-frame clonotypes and omits some of them. The sample contains about 72,000 clones, approximately 86% of which appear only once. Time point noted: pretreatment peripheral blood. Each patient gave between 1 and 8 samples, pretreatment and on-treatment. Regarding the study as a whole: More expansion of tumor-associated blood clones, seen at 3 weeks, marked durable-benefit patients.

CDR1 GTSNPN and CDR2 SVGIG come from the germline V gene (reference sequence). The CDR3 consists of 16 residues. The V and J ends lost 0 bases and 1 base respectively, with 10 bases between them. This clone was observed a single time. The antigen remains undetermined. The sequenced sample was PBMCs, obtained around atezolizumab (anti-PD-L1) treatment. This TCR was recovered from a man in his sixties with urothelial cancer. The chain carries TRBV30 and TRBJ1-6; tentative D call: TRBD1 (6 bases). The DNA for the CDR3 is TGTGCCTGGAGTGTCGGGGGGCTGTCCTATAATTCACCCCTCCACTTT. It translates to CAWSVGGLSYNSPLHF.